These 9 T cell receptor beta chains came from one sample sequenced in a study of tumor-infiltrating lymphocytes in primary liver carcinoma. The investigators made TCR beta cDNA from approximately 510 ng total RNA, using a constant-region primer. Generation of the TCR beta libraries relied on three nested multiplex PCR rounds using slightly modified ARM-PCR. TRBV1-TRBV30 forward primers paired with a C-beta reverse primer drove the first two PCR rounds, approximately 11 cycles each. From the multiplex PCR reads, TCRdb called clonotypes with MiXCR, one entry per CDR3 protein. The sample has 100,000 or so distinct CDR3 sequences; about three quarters are singletons. Scientists recovered RNA and DNA together from approximately 20-30 mg of unsorted bulk tissue. Specimen: liver tumor tissue from sampling region 5. Subset given: tumor region T5, tumor centre. The receptors here all came from a woman aged 60-75 years with primary liver carcinoma and hepatitis B virus infection.

The rearrangement uses TRBV11-2 and TRBJ2-1, with 10 positions matching TRBD2. This CDR3 has 13 amino acids. Germline V gives CDR1 SGHAT, CDR2 FQNNGV. The V and J ends lost 10 bases and 10 bases, in that order; junction bases with no gene match: 10. The CDR3 DNA reads TGTGCCAACAGGTGGACTAGCGGAGCAGAGCAGTTCTTC. Residues: CANRWTSGAEQFF.

This clonotype was observed a handful of times. The rearrangement links TRBV28 to TRBJ1-5, with D tentatively TRBD1 (6 bases). Germline V lookup: CDR1 MDHEN, CDR2 SYDVKM. The length of the CDR3 is 16 residues. V dropped 1 base and J dropped 4 bases, with 14 bases sitting between them. The CDR3 sequence: CASSLLIAQGNQPQHF. The DNA of the CDR3 is TGTGCCAGCAGTTTATTGATTGCCCAGGGGAATCAGCCCCAGCATTTT.

About this clonotype itself: At one boundary the junction diverges from the germline segment, which might be a read error. This chain uses TRBV28 with TRBJ1-1, with D perhaps matching TRBD1 (6 bases). Per germline, CDR1 MDHEN and CDR2 SYDVKM. This CDR3 is built from 14 residues. The CDR3 loop is CAGRLSSRTVEAFF. DNA of the CDR3: TGTGCCGGCAGGTTAAGTTCTCGGACAGTTGAAGCTTTCTTT.

This clonotype was seen many times. The V gene is TRBV6-1, the J gene TRBJ2-3, with a possible D match to TRBD2 (5 bases). The CDR3 runs to 15 residues. The V end was cut by 0 bases, the J end by 0 bases, with 7 bases between. CDR1 and CDR2 from the germline V gene are MNHNS and SASEGT. The CDR3 protein is CASSEARGSTDTQYF. The DNA of the CDR3 is TGTGCCAGCAGTGAAGCGCGCGGGAGCACAGATACGCAGTATTTT.

Comment on this clonotype: The junction departs from germline at one end; a sequencing error may be responsible. V is TRBV11-2 and J is TRBJ1-1; D ambiguous. Germline V CDR1 and CDR2: SGHAT, FQNNGV. The CDR3 totals 12 residues. Here the CDR3 DNA reads TGTGTCAGCAGCTACCGACAAGCTGAAGCTTTCTTT. Its protein product is CVSSYRQAEAFF.

A word on this clonotype: Because the CDR3 is missing its conserved closing phenylalanine or tryptophan, this is likely a read error. The rearrangement joins TRBV29-1 to TRBJ1-2; D is unresolved. With 3 bases removed from V and 4 bases from J, the gap between germline ends came to 18 bases. The CDR3 is 15 amino acids. Germline V lookup: CDR1 SQVTM, CDR2 ANQGSEA. This chain's CDR3 is CSVEITRREGYGYTL. CDR3 in DNA: TGCAGCGTTGAGATTACCCGAAGGGAAGGCTATGGCTACACCCTC.

Comment on this clonotype: At one boundary the junction diverges from the germline segment, which might be a read error. V and J are TRBV11-2 and TRBJ2-3; perhaps TRBD2 as D (6 bases). Germline CDR1 and CDR2: SGHAT and FQNNGV. The CDR3 runs 15 residues. The CDR3 here is CASRPSTTSTDTQYF. CDR3 nucleotide sequence: TGCGCCAGCAGGCCCTCTACGACTAGTACAGATACGCAGTATTTT.

In regard to this clonotype: This may be a read error, as it is one base from a much larger clone. The rearrangement joins TRBV5-1 to TRBJ2-5; D is unresolved. V was pared by 4 bases and J by 5 bases, with 15 bases between. Germline V gene sequence: CDR1 SGHRS, CDR2 YFSETQ. This CDR3 is 14 amino acids long. DNA of the CDR3: TGCGCCAGCAGCACTACGGGCAAAGCGGAGACCCAGTACTTC. Protein sequence: CASSTTGKAETQYF.

This clonotype has a handful of counts. A read error may produce the germline difference seen at one junction end. The J gene is TRBJ2-3, the V gene TRBV20-1, with D unclear. CDR1 is DFQATT, CDR2 SNEGSKA, per germline (reference sequence). The CDR3 is made up of 13 amino acids. The CDR3 protein is CSASVVGTDTQYF. The CDR3 DNA sequence: TGCAGTGCTAGTGTTGTGGGCACAGATACGCAGTATTTC.